The table lists the clone carrying this T cell receptor (beta chain) with many counts. The target antigen is unknown. This entry belongs to a study of cytomegalovirus exposure and HLA in healthy donors. It was with 60 Vbeta and 13 Jbeta primers that the PCR ran. TCRdb keeps only in-frame clones here, not all; method: immunoSEQ multiplex PCR. The sample shows around 98,000 clones, approximately 79% of them seen only once. This CDR3 is built from 13 residues. The V gene's germline CDR1 is SEHNR and CDR2 FQNEAQ (reference sequence). J gave up 5 bases and V 4 bases, and 2 bases lay outside the gene matches. Study-wide results and limits: Accurate prediction of HLA-A and HLA-B alleles (for most subjects) was reportedly achieved from TCR beta sequences. A later analysis reportedly found fewer N-insertions in an Asian-associated ancestry cluster than the approximately 660-donor mean. In vitro work confirmed that three CMV-associated chains recognize CMV antigens.

This receptor was taken from a middle-aged woman in good health and CMV-seronegative. The rearrangement joins TRBV7-9 to TRBJ1-1, with 9 bases identical to TRBD1. The sequenced material came from PBMCs. The CDR3 DNA is TGTGCCAGCAGCTCGGGACAGGGAACTGAAGCTTTCTTT. Its protein is CASSSGQGTEAFF.